This section outlines one TCR beta chain sequence together with its context. Trimming removed 10 bases from V and 1 base from J, with 7 bases in between. Germline V CDR1 and CDR2: SNHLY, FYNNEI. The CDR3 loop spans 11 amino acids. These data belong to a study of human T cells and chemical hapten exposure. Documented time point: patch test 2, 6 weeks after DPC sensitization. Treatment indicated: therapeutic diphenylcyclopropenone sensitization with weekly scalp DPC. TCRdb passed the RACE reads through MiXCR, listing each CDR3 protein once. The sample lists around 99,000 distinct CDR3 sequences, 8% to 13% seen once, with roughly 2.3% in the top ten.

The chain employs TRBV2 and TRBJ1-1; D gene unclear. This specimen consisted of whole blood, obtained in connection with sensitization to the hapten diphenylcyclopropenone (DPC). The receptor was isolated from a man aged 40-55 years with alopecia areata. Some clones in this sample may be carry-over from other donors' samples. Here the CDR3 reads CANDENTEAFF. The DNA of the CDR3 is TGTGCCAACGATGAGAACACTGAAGCTTTCTTT.